The TCR beta chain under discussion was sequenced for a study of Ad26.COV2.S vaccination and SARS-CoV-2 variants. Overall study context: Ad26.COV2.S given intramuscularly, once or twice 56 days apart.

Per the germline V gene, CDR1 is KGHSH and CDR2 is LQKENI. CDR3 length: 13 amino acids. Trimming removed 5 bases at V and 0 bases at J, with 4 bases between. As to treatment: around 19 received Ad26.COV2.S at low or high dose, single or two shots; about 5 received placebo; per-sample allocation not given. Specimen acquisition occurred on day 63 following the initial vaccine or placebo injection. The vaccine antigen was prefusion-stabilized Wuhan SARS-CoV-2 spike. Method: immunoSEQ multiplex PCR; TCRdb's copy keeps in-frame clones and lacks some. Here the sample spans around 450,000 clones, about 91% being singletons.

The sequence was collected from a person between 18 and 59 years old who received the Ad26.COV2.S COVID-19 vaccine or a placebo. The gene calls are TRBV18 and TRBJ2-2; D call uncertain. Specimen: peripheral blood, collected in a trial of Ad26.COV2.S vaccine versus placebo. The CDR3 DNA is TGTGCCAGCTCATCTACGAACACCGGGGAGCTGTTTTTT. Its protein is CASSSTNTGELFF.